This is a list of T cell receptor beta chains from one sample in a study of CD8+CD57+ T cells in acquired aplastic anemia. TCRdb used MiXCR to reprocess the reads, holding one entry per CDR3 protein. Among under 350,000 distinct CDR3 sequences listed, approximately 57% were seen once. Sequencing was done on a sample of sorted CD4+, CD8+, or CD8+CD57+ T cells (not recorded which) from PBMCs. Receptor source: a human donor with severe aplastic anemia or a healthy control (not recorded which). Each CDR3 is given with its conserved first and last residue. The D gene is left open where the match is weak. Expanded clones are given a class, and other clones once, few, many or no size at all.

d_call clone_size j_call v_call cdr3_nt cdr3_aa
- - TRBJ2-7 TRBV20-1 TGCAGTGCCATTCCCCTGGACTTGTACGAGCAGTACTTC CSAIPLDLYEQYF
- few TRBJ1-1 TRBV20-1 TGCAGTGCTAGGGTCGCTGGGGCGAACACTGAAGCTTTCTTT CSARVAGANTEAFF
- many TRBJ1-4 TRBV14 TGTGCCAGCAGCTCCCGGGGGGGGGCTGGCGAAAAACTGTTTTTT CASSSRGGAGEKLFF
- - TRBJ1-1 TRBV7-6 TGTGCCAGCAGCTTAGAAGATGGGGCGGGGCCGAACACTGAAGCTTTCTTT CASSLEDGAGPNTEAFF
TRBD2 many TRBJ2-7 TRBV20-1 TGCAGTGTTACGGGGGGGTTCACCTACGAGCAGTACTTC CSVTGGFTYEQYF
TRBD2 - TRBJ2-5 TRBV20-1 TGCAGTGCTAGCCCACCGTGGGGGGGAGAGACCCAGTACTTC CSASPPWGGETQYF
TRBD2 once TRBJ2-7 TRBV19 TGTGCCAGTAGTATAAGCCACCCCTCGATGGTAGCGGGGGCGGACGAGCAGTACTTC CASSISHPSMVAGADEQYF
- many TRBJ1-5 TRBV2 TGTGCCAGCATGAGGGATAGCAATCAGCCCCAGCATTTT CASMRDSNQPQHF
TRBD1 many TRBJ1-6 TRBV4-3 TGCGCCAGCAGCCAAGAGGCGGGACAGGGAATGAATTCACCCCTCCACTTT CASSQEAGQGMNSPLHF
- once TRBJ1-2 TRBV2 TGTGCCAGCAGTGAAGCGTACTATGGCTACACCTTC CASSEAYYGYTF
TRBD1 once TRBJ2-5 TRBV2 TGTGCCAGCACGGGACAGGGAGACCAAGAGACCCAGTACTTC CASTGQGDQETQYF
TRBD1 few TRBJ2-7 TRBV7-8 TGTGCCAGCGCCGTGGTAGCCGGGACAGGGGCCTACGAGCAGTACTTC CASAVVAGTGAYEQYF
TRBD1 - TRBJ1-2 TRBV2 TGTGCCAGCAGCCCTAGACAGGGTGTGCACTATGGCTACACCTTC CASSPRQGVHYGYTF
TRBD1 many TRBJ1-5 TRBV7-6 TGTGCCAGCAGCTTACAGGGGGCATCTGGACAGCCCCAGCATTTT CASSLQGASGQPQHF
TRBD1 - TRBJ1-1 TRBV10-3 TGTGCCATCAGTGATCCGGACAGGGCGGAAGCTTTCTTT CAISDPDRAEAFF
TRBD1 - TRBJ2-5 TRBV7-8 TGTGCCAGCAGCTTTTGGACAGGGGTCGAGGAGACCCAGTACTTC CASSFWTGVEETQYF
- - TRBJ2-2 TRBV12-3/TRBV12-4 TGTGCCAGCAGGGGAGGCGGGGAGCTGTTTTTT CASRGGGELFF
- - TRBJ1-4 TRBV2 TGTGCCAGCACCGAAGGGGGGAGTACTGAAAAACTGTTTTTT CASTEGGSTEKLFF
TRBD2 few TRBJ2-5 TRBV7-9 TGTGCCACCTCGACTAGCGGAAAAGAGACCCAGTACTTC CATSTSGKETQYF
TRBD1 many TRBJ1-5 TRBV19 TGTGCCAGTAGTACAAGGGACAGCGTGAGAGATAGCAATCAGCCCCAGCATTTT CASSTRDSVRDSNQPQHF
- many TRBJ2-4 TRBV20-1 TGCAGTGCTAGATCGAGGGGATGGGAAAAAAACATTCAGTACTTC CSARSRGWEKNIQYF
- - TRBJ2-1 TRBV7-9 TGTGCCAGCAGCCTCGGGTCCCTCAACAATGCGCAGTTCTTC CASSLGSLNNAQFF
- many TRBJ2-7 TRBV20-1 TGCAGTGCTAGCTTTACGGGCAGGGGTAGTTACGAGCAGTACTTC CSASFTGRGSYEQYF
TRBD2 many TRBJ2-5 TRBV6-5 TGTGCCAGCAGTTACTCAATAGCGGGGGGTTTCGAGACCCAGTACTTC CASSYSIAGGFETQYF
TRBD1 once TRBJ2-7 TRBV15 TGTGCCACCAGCACATCGACAGGGGGTGAGCAGTACTTC CATSTSTGGEQYF
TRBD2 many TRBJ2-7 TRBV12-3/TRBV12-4 TGTGCCAGCAGAATGACTAGCGGGCTTCACGCCGAGCAGTACTTC CASRMTSGLHAEQYF
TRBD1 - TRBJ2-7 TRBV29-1 TGCAGCGTTGAAGCAGGGGACAGGGGATACGAGCAGTACTTC CSVEAGDRGYEQYF
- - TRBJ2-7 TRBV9 TGTGCCAGCAGCGTAGGGCAGGGGATCTCCTACGAGCAGTACTTC CASSVGQGISYEQYF
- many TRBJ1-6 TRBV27 TGTGCCAGCAGTTTTTCTCCCCCCCCTCGGAATTCACCCCTCCACTTT CASSFSPPPRNSPLHF
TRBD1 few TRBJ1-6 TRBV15 TGTGCCACCAGCAGAGATATACAGGGGAATTCACCCCTCCACTTT CATSRDIQGNSPLHF
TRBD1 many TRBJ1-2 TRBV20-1 TGCAGTGCTAGGGACAGGGACAACTATGGCTACACCTTC CSARDRDNYGYTF
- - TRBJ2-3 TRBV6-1 TGTGCCAGCAGTGACAGCACAGATACGCGGTATTTT CASSDSTDTRYF